Below, 16 T cell receptor beta chains from the same sample are listed, as sequenced in a study of blood T cell repertoires in COVID-19. Measured with immunoSEQ multiplex PCR; TCRdb has only the in-frame clones, and not every one. The sample consists of roughly 250,000 clones, around 86% of them appearing once. The material sequenced was PBMCs or T cells enriched from blood (not recorded which). Receptor source: a woman aged 35 to 49 with acute COVID-19.

The chain uses TRBV3-1 (or the pseudogene TRBV3-2) and TRBJ2-2, with 10 positions matching TRBD2. V lost 0 bases, J lost 2 bases, and 12 bases stayed unmatched. There are 20 residues in the CDR3. Germline V CDR1 and CDR2: LGHDT, YNNKEL (reference sequence). DNA for the CDR3: TGTGCCAGCAGCCAAGATTTGTTCGGACTAGCGGAAAAAAACACCGGGGAGCTGTTTTTT. Residues: CASSQDLFGLAEKNTGELFF.

The chain uses TRBV24-1 and TRBJ2-3; D is perhaps TRBD1 (7 bases). Trimming stripped 1 base from V and 5 bases from J, with 12 bases between. The CDR3 is 15 residues long. CDR1 is KGHDR, CDR2 SFDVKD, per germline. CDR3 DNA sequence: TGTGCCACCAGTGATTTTTCTCAGGGGGGAGATACGCAGTATTTT. Encoded protein: CATSDFSQGGDTQYF.

The chain is built from TRBV7-9 and TRBJ2-5; no clear D gene. V was cut by 3 bases and J by 3 bases, with 5 bases left in between. Germline V gene lookup returns CDR1 SEHNR and CDR2 FQNEAQ (reference sequence). The CDR3 loop spans 12 amino acids. CDR3: CASSFGEETQYF. CDR3 coding DNA: TGTGCCAGCAGCTTTGGAGAAGAGACCCAGTACTTC. Based on the CDR3 plus reference TRBV7-9 and TRBJ2-5, the full variable domain is DTGVSQNPRHKITKRGQNVTFRCDPISEHNRLYWYRQTLGQGPEFLTYFQNEAQLEKSRLLSDRFSAERPKGSFSTLEIQRTEQGDSAMYLCASSFGEETQYFGPGTRLLVL.

The V gene is TRBV7-2, the J gene TRBJ2-2, with 7 bases identical to TRBD2. V was clipped by 5 bases and J by 4 bases; unmatched bases: 1. The CDR3 is 13 amino acids. Germline CDR1 SGHTA, CDR2 FQGNSA. For the CDR3, the DNA is TGTGCCAGCAGCCGGGAGGCCACCGGGGAGCTGTTTTTT. This sequence encodes CASSREATGELFF.

The chain joins TRBV5-1 to TRBJ2-7; TRBD1 matches at 7 bases. J gave up 3 bases and V 0 bases, and 3 bases lay outside the gene matches. Germline V lookup: CDR1 SGHRS, CDR2 YFSETQ. The CDR3 is 14 residues long. The CDR3 bases are TGCGCCAGCAGCTTGGTGACAGGGCGCTACGAGCAGTACTTC. It encodes CASSLVTGRYEQYF.

This chain joins TRBV7-9 and TRBJ1-4; D is possibly TRBD1 (6 bases). The ends were cut back, 7 bases at V and 3 bases at J, with 9 bases in the middle. The CDR3 extends over 13 amino acids. Germline V lookup: CDR1 SEHNR, CDR2 FQNEAQ (reference sequence). CDR3 coding DNA: TGTGCCAGCAACGGACAGCCTAATGAAAAACTGTTTTTT. Translation: CASNGQPNEKLFF.

The J gene is TRBJ2-5, the V gene TRBV27; 7 nucleotides align to TRBD1. The germline V gene has CDR1 MNHEY and CDR2 SMNVEV (reference sequence). This CDR3 is 14 amino acids long. V shed 4 bases and J 7 bases; nucleotides not matched to a gene: 9. The CDR3 loop is CASSSGPRGLTQYF. The CDR3 DNA is TGTGCCAGCAGTTCGGGACCCAGGGGGTTGACCCAGTACTTC.

This clone was detected only once. The chain couples TRBV19 to TRBJ2-5, with 8 bases fitting TRBD2. The germline V gene encodes CDR1 LNHDA and CDR2 SQIVND (reference sequence). There are 16 residues in the CDR3. V lost 1 base, J lost 5 bases, and 9 bases stayed unmatched. The CDR3: CASSIGAAGEGETQYF. For the CDR3, the DNA is TGTGCCAGTAGTATAGGAGCAGCGGGAGAGGGGGAGACCCAGTACTTC.

This chain connects TRBV9 to TRBJ1-1; no firm D call. Trimming removed 3 bases from V and 1 base from J, with 4 bases in between. Per germline, CDR1 SGDLS and CDR2 YYNGEE. The CDR3 has 12 amino acids. CDR3 nucleotides: TGTGCCAGCAGCGGTCAGAACACTGAAGCTTTCTTT. It translates to CASSGQNTEAFF.

Comment on this clone: Other DNA sequences in this sample translate to the same CDR3. The chain joins TRBV20-1 to TRBJ2-3; 10 nucleotides agree with TRBD2. The CDR3 length is 15 residues. Germline V gives CDR1 DFQATT, CDR2 SNEGSKA (reference sequence). The ends lost 3 bases at V and 5 bases at J; junction bases unmatched: 8. As DNA, the CDR3 is TGCAGTGCTAGTACGTCTAGCGGGAGAGGAGATACGCAGTATTTT. Protein: CSASTSSGRGDTQYF.

The chain recombines TRBV4-2 with TRBJ2-1; 13 nucleotides match TRBD2. CDR3 length: 15 residues. Trimming at V came to 4 bases and at J to 9 bases, leaving 6 bases not matched to a gene. Germline CDR1 LGHNA, CDR2 YNFKEQ. This chain's CDR3 is CASSLTSGRALEQFF. The CDR3 coding sequence is TGTGCCAGCAGCCTAACTAGCGGGAGGGCCCTTGAGCAGTTCTTC.

This clone was observed at least ten times. This chain links TRBV6-5 with TRBJ1-1; D unclear. With 0 bases removed from V and 0 bases from J, the gap between germline ends came to 8 bases. The CDR3 runs to 15 residues. Germline CDR1 and CDR2: MNHEY and SVGAGI. The CDR3 DNA reads TGTGCCAGCAGTTACTCAGGGAGTATGAACACTGAAGCTTTCTTT. This sequence encodes CASSYSGSMNTEAFF.

This rearrangement joins TRBV9 to TRBJ1-6, with 10 bases aligning to TRBD1. V dropped 0 bases and J dropped 6; count of bases not matched to a gene: 6. In germline, CDR1 is SGDLS, CDR2 YYNGEE. The CDR3 length is 17 residues. In DNA, the CDR3 is TGTGCCAGCAGCGTAGATCCCGGGACAGGGGTTAATTCACCCCTCCACTTT. Amino acids: CASSVDPGTGVNSPLHF.

This chain connects TRBV7-9 to TRBJ1-2; D unresolved. CDR1 and CDR2 (germline): SEHNR, FQNEAQ (reference sequence). CDR3 size: 12 residues. Trimming took off 6 bases at V and 2 bases at J, with 7 bases between the two ends. CDR3 nucleotide sequence: TGTGCCAGCAGTCGCCAGAACTATGGCTACACCTTC. This sequence encodes CASSRQNYGYTF.

The chain combines TRBV5-1 with TRBJ2-1, with TRBD2 matching 13 bases. Germline-derived CDR1 and CDR2 are SGHRS and YFSETQ. The CDR3 extends over 19 amino acids. V lost 6 bases, J lost 3 bases, and 15 bases stayed unmatched. CDR3 sequence (DNA): TGCGCCAGCACCCTCACCGGACTAGCGGGAGAAGGAGGCTACAATGAGCAGTTCTTC. Its protein is CASTLTGLAGEGGYNEQFF.

In regard to this clone: Other nucleotide sequences from this sample produce the same CDR3. The chain uses TRBV5-1 and TRBJ2-5; TRBD2 might be the D (5 bases). Looked up from germline, CDR1 is SGHRS and CDR2 is YFSETQ. The length of the CDR3 is 14 residues. Trimming shortened V by 0 bases and J by 2 bases, and 8 bases separated the two germline ends. Here the CDR3 reads CASSLGGVQETQYF. The CDR3 DNA reads TGCGCCAGCAGCTTGGGGGGAGTTCAAGAGACCCAGTACTTC. The whole variable domain, remainder taken from reference TRBV5-1 and TRBJ2-5, is KAGVTQTPRYLIKTRGQQVTLSCSPISGHRSVSWYQQTPGQGLQFLFEYFSETQRNKGNFPGRFSGRQFSNSRSEMNVSTLELGDSALYLCASSLGGVQETQYFGPGTRLLVL.